This T cell receptor beta chain was documented in a study of regulatory T cells in long-lasting Graves disease. Study summary: Graves' patients who were just diagnosed had used antithyroid drugs for under 3 months.

As for time point: newly diagnosed GD, antithyroid drugs for less than 3 months. Generation of the TCR library employed RNA extracted from PBMCs. Graves' disease diagnoses followed American Thyroid Association guidelines. A few counts support this clonotype. Its antigen is not identified. Findings and caveats of the study: The persistent group shared roughly 2,700 public clonotypes, more than the 950 to 1,000 shared by new patients.

Researchers made TCR beta libraries by using iRepertoire HTBI primers and running Arm-PCR on CDR3 regions. TCRdb redid the calling of the multiplex PCR reads with MiXCR, one entry per CDR3 protein. The sample gives about 200,000 distinct CDR3 sequences, roughly 18% of which show up once; around 20% is in the top ten. The material sequenced was peripheral blood mononuclear cells (PBMCs), taken at new diagnosis, from a patient treated with antithyroid drugs. The receptor's source is a female donor with Graves disease.

The CDR3 region has the DNA TGTGCCATCAGTGAGGAGCAGGCCGTCAATCAGCCCCAGCATTTT. Translation gives CAISEEQAVNQPQHF. The chain combines TRBV10-3 with TRBJ1-5; D not certain. Per the germline V gene, CDR1 is ENHRY and CDR2 is SYGVKD. The V end lost 2 bases, the J end lost 3 bases, and 11 bases lay between the germline ends. The CDR3 is 15 amino acids.